These T cell receptor beta chains were read from a single sample in a study of T cells in Graves' hyperthyroidism and ophthalmopathy. Each CDR3 protein gets one entry after TCRdb re-called the multiplex PCR reads with MiXCR. In the table there are around 300,000 distinct CDR3 sequences, approximately 14% of which are singletons. The sequencing sample was made of blood. These receptors were taken from a woman in her 40s with Graves' hyperthyroidism. CDR3s leave out the opening cysteine and the closing phenylalanine or tryptophan.

v_gene | CDR3aa
TRBV5-4 | ASSSKRQGGHYGYT
TRBV7-2 | ATGDGLGYGYT
TRBV19 | ASSISRGGLEQF
TRBV10-3 | AISEFQGTEAF
TRBV12-3/TRBV12-4 | ASSWTGTEAF
TRBV2 | ASSEALLRRYT
TRBV7-9 | ASIVGAGEAF
TRBV30 | AWMQDSGNTIY
TRBV7-6 | ASSPSSSSYNEQF
TRBV6-6 | ASSYRYPDGYGYT
TRBV7-8 | ASSSRAGEVNEQF
TRBV2 | ASRAGLAGGNEQF
TRBV7-3 | ASSLIGLAGSSSYEQY
TRBV30 | AWRDMNTEAF
TRBV20-1 | SAIRLVGPQETQY
TRBV29-1 | SVVTGTGGTGELF
TRBV7-9 | ASSPGLAGPGGDTQY
TRBV20-1 | SARRTSGSNNEQF
TRBV6-5 | ASSYWGGETQY
TRBV20-1 | SARTGAMNTEAF